The 12 T cell receptor beta chains listed next were all sequenced from one sample in a study of T-cell reconstitution after alpha-beta-depleted transplantation in children. Construction of the TCRbeta library involved unique molecular identifiers. MiXCR was run by TCRdb on the PCR reads, yielding one entry per CDR3 protein. The sample shows about 200,000 distinct CDR3 sequences, approximately 6% of them seen only once. The sample here was PBMCs, taken before TCRalphabeta/CD19-depleted stem cell transplant. These receptors all stem from a girl in the first two years of life with combined immunodeficiency, due to receive a stem cell transplant.

This clonotype was seen ten or more times. This chain links TRBV7-2 with TRBJ2-5; D is perhaps TRBD1 or TRBD2 (5 bases each). Germline-derived CDR1 and CDR2 are SGHTA and FQGNSA. CDR3 length equals 15 residues. The V end was cut by 0 bases, the J end by 6 bases, with 14 bases between. DNA of the CDR3: TGTGCCAGCAGCTTAGCGGACTTCGGGGCGCAGACCCAGTACTTC. Amino acids: CASSLADFGAQTQYF.

There are many counts of this clonotype. The chain carries TRBV7-9 and TRBJ2-7; TRBD1 agrees at 8 bases. V gave up 5 bases and J gave up 2 bases; unmatched junction bases: 11. This CDR3 region has 16 residues. Germline V gene sequence: CDR1 SEHNR, CDR2 FQNEAQ (reference sequence). The CDR3 reads CASSVGAGTGTYEQYF. The CDR3 bases are TGTGCCAGCAGCGTGGGCGCCGGGACAGGAACCTACGAGCAGTACTTC.

J is TRBJ2-2 and V is TRBV24-1; 11 positions match TRBD2. The CDR3 runs to 17 residues. Germline CDR1 KGHDR, CDR2 SFDVKD. Trimming cost V 3 bases and J 4 bases; bases outside gene matches: 6. CDR3 sequence (DNA): TGTGCCACCAGTGATCGTAGCGGGGGGGCCTCCACCGGGGAGCTGTTTTTT. It translates to CATSDRSGGASTGELFF.

This clonotype was seen at least ten times. The CDR3 sequence is CASSQEGWEENTGELFF. The CDR3, as DNA: TGCGCCAGCAGCCAAGAGGGCTGGGAGGAGAACACCGGGGAGCTGTTTTTT. The chain employs TRBV4-3 and TRBJ2-2; tentatively, D is TRBD2 (6 bases). The CDR3 has 17 amino acids. Trimming took 0 bases from V and 1 from J, leaving 12 bases between them. Per the germline V gene, CDR1 is LGHNA and CDR2 is YSLEER.

Ten or more counts support this clonotype. This sequence joins TRBV7-3 and TRBJ2-4, with 12 bases aligning to TRBD1. Germline CDR1 SGHTA, CDR2 FQGTGA. With V trimmed by 3 bases and J by 4 bases, 4 bases remained unmatched. This CDR3 spans 16 amino acids. This chain's CDR3 is CASSFRDRGLKNIQYF. DNA for the CDR3: TGTGCCAGCAGCTTCCGGGACAGGGGGCTGAAAAACATTCAGTACTTC.

This clonotype was detected many times. V usage is TRBV7-9 and J usage is TRBJ1-1; D possibly corresponds to TRBD1 (6 bases). V dropped 6 bases and J dropped 3 bases, with 14 bases sitting between them. The CDR3 length is 14 residues. Germline V gene data show CDR1 as SEHNR and CDR2 as FQNEAQ (reference sequence). The CDR3 loop reads CASRYTGPHTEAFF. The CDR3 region has the DNA TGTGCCAGCAGATACACAGGGCCTCACACTGAAGCTTTCTTT.

This clonotype was seen at least ten times. This chain connects TRBV15 to TRBJ2-7; 8 bases fit TRBD2. Germline V CDR1 and CDR2: LNHNV, YYDKDF (reference sequence). Trimming cost V 5 bases and J 0 bases; bases outside gene matches: 3. This CDR3 comprises 14 residues. This CDR3 is CATSQSGSSYEQYF. CDR3 DNA sequence: TGTGCCACCAGCCAGAGCGGGAGCTCCTACGAGCAGTACTTC.

This clonotype appeared many times. V and J are TRBV5-1 and TRBJ2-7, with 7 bases identical to TRBD2. The CDR3 runs to 17 residues. The V segment lost 0 bases and the J segment 1 base; nucleotides outside the gene matches: 10. Germline V lookup: CDR1 SGHRS, CDR2 YFSETQ. DNA for the CDR3: TGCGCCAGCAGCTTGGTTCCCTCTGCTAGCGGTTCCTACGAGCAGTACTTC. Protein: CASSLVPSASGSYEQYF.

This clonotype was seen a handful of times. This chain links TRBV20-1 with TRBJ1-5; 7 bases map to TRBD1. V gave up 5 bases and J gave up 7 bases; unmatched junction bases: 8. Germline V gene lookup returns CDR1 DFQATT and CDR2 SNEGSKA (reference sequence). The length of the CDR3 is 13 residues. The CDR3 DNA reads TGCAGTGCTTCTGACAGGGTGGCCCAGCCCCAGCATTTT. This sequence encodes CSASDRVAQPQHF.

In this sample, this clonotype turned up many times. V and J are TRBV5-1 and TRBJ2-3; D gene unclear. Per the germline V gene, CDR1 is SGHRS and CDR2 is YFSETQ. The CDR3 contains 15 residues. V was clipped by 2 bases and J by 2 bases, with 12 bases between them. The CDR3 DNA reads as TGCGCCAGCAGCTTTTTTCAGCCCGACACAGATACGCAGTATTTT. This translates into CASSFFQPDTDTQYF.

This clonotype showed up many times. The chain is built from TRBV7-6 and TRBJ2-5; the D gene is possibly TRBD2 (5 bases). The germline CDR1 and CDR2 sequences are SGHVS and FNYEAQ. The CDR3 is 15 residues long. Trimming removed 1 base from V and 2 bases from J, with 11 bases in between. DNA of the CDR3: TGTGCCAGCAGCTTAGGCTCACTAGGTCAAGAGACCCAGTACTTC. It codes for CASSLGSLGQETQYF. The entire variable domain, with the rest obtained from reference TRBV7-6 and TRBJ2-5, is as follows: GAGVSQSPRYKVTKRGQDVALRCDPISGHVSLYWYRQALGQGPEFLTYFNYEAQQDKSGLPNDRFSAERPEGSISTLTIQRTEQRDSAMYRCASSLGSLGQETQYFGPGTRLLVL.

Ten or more counts support this clonotype. This rearrangement joins TRBV12-3 or TRBV12-4 to TRBJ2-7; D possibly corresponds to TRBD1 (5 bases). Trimming removed 5 bases from V and 2 bases from J, with 10 bases in between. CDR3 length: 13 residues. The CDR3 sequence is CASSRTGAYEQYF. In nucleotides, the CDR3 is TGTGCCAGCAGTCGCACAGGAGCCTACGAGCAGTACTTC.